Shown below are 25 T cell receptor beta chains from a single sample sequenced in a study of spatial heterogeneity in lung cancer (dated by TCRdb to between 2018 and 2021). The library was made by 5' RACE. TCRdb lists the instrument as NextSeq 500. The raw public reads went through TCRdb reprocessing: fastp at Q25, MiXCR clone calling, in-frame beta chains kept. Rows with a matching CDR3 protein are joined into one entry that keeps the most common DNA and genes. This sample is represented by some 6,000 distinct CDR3 sequences; more than 9% of them were singletons. The ten largest account for about a quarter of the sample. No antigens are known for them. Taken with the paper, the label for time point translates to: sample taken at primary tumor resection. Results the study describes overall, beyond this receptor: The tumor nonsynonymous mutation count correlated with the number of expanded intratumoral alpha and beta TCRs.

The sequenced sample was lung tumor tissue, obtained at surgery. All receptors derive from a female donor with early-stage non-small cell lung cancer.

This clonotype was recorded a few times. V gene TRBV29-1 combines with J gene TRBJ2-7, with D possibly being TRBD2 (5 bases). CDR1 and CDR2 from the germline V gene are SQVTM and ANQGSEA. This CDR3 is built from 12 residues. The V end lost 1 base, the J end lost 7 bases, and 11 bases lay between the germline ends. This CDR3 is CSVEGHSGEQYF. CDR3 sequence (DNA): TGCAGCGTTGAAGGACATTCGGGAGAGCAGTACTTC.

By share of the sample, this clonotype is medium-sized. The genes are TRBV4-1 and TRBJ2-2; maybe TRBD2 (6 bases). Germline assignment: CDR1 MGHRA and CDR2 YSYEKL. V dropped 7 bases and J dropped 7 bases, with 16 bases sitting between them. CDR3 length: 14 amino acids. The CDR3 loop is CASTLGGRRGELFF. In DNA, the CDR3 is TGCGCCAGCACCCTGGGAGGACGGCGCGGGGAGCTGTTTTTT.

This clonotype has a handful of counts. This sequence joins TRBV27 and TRBJ2-7; D call uncertain. Trimming removed 5 bases at V and 0 bases at J, with 14 bases between. The CDR3 sequence is 15 residues long. Germline CDR1 and CDR2: MNHEY and SMNVEV (reference sequence). In DNA, the CDR3 is TGTGCCAGCAGTCCACGGGTGATTTCCTCCTACGAGCAGTACTTC. It yields the protein CASSPRVISSYEQYF.

By share, this clonotype ranks as large (0.1 to 1%). The rearrangement joins TRBV5-6 to TRBJ2-1; D is perhaps TRBD1 or TRBD2 (5 bases each). Germline CDR1 reads SGHDT; CDR2 reads YYEEEE. Trimming left V 2 bases short and J 8 bases short, with 20 bases between. The CDR3 is 16 amino acids. In DNA, the CDR3 is TGTGCCAGCAGCTTTCCGGGACGAACACTAGGGGATGAGCAGTTCTTC. Its protein is CASSFPGRTLGDEQFF.

This chain connects TRBV7-9 to TRBJ2-4, with D maybe TRBD2 (5 bases). CDR1 SEHNR and CDR2 FQNEAQ come from the germline V gene (reference sequence). V was cut by 1 base and J by 7 bases, with 20 bases left in between. There are 17 residues in the CDR3. The CDR3 DNA is TGTGCCAGCAGCTTAGATCAAAAGGGCCCCTGGGAGAACATTCAGTACTTC. It yields the protein CASSLDQKGPWENIQYF.

This clonotype was seen a handful of times. The rearrangement uses TRBV7-9 and TRBJ2-3; D tentatively fits TRBD1 or TRBD2 (5 bases each). CDR1 and CDR2 from the germline V gene are SEHNR and FQNEAQ (reference sequence). The CDR3 has 15 amino acids. V lost 4 bases and J lost 3, with 14 bases in between. The DNA for the CDR3 is TGTGCCAGCAGCTACCGGGGCGCCGCGACAGATACGCAGTATTTT. The encoded protein is CASSYRGAATDTQYF.

This clonotype came up a few times. This chain connects TRBV2 to TRBJ2-2, with D possibly being TRBD1 or TRBD2 (5 bases each). CDR3 length: 16 residues. CDR1 is SNHLY and CDR2 is FYNNEI in the germline V gene. V shed 8 bases and J shed 4 bases, with 20 bases lying between them. The CDR3 sequence: CASHSARQGVTGELFF. The DNA of the CDR3 is TGTGCCAGCCACTCAGCAAGGCAGGGAGTCACCGGGGAGCTGTTTTTT.

Many counts were recorded for this clonotype. The rearrangement uses TRBV29-1 and TRBJ1-4; D is uncertain. The CDR3 totals 12 residues. The germline V gene has CDR1 SQVTM and CDR2 ANQGSEA. Trimming removed 4 bases from V and 8 bases from J, with 11 bases in between. The CDR3: CSVAQSREKLFF. The CDR3 DNA reads TGCAGCGTTGCCCAGAGTAGGGAAAAACTGTTTTTT.

This clonotype came up many times. The genes are TRBV19 and TRBJ1-2; D gene ambiguous. The germline V gene has CDR1 LNHDA and CDR2 SQIVND (reference sequence). Trimming removed 5 bases at V and 8 bases at J, with 15 bases between. CDR3 length: 13 amino acids. The CDR3: CASSFVPVRGYTF. CDR3 in DNA: TGTGCCAGTAGTTTCGTGCCGGTTCGGGGCTACACCTTC.

Within the sample, this clonotype is medium-sized. This chain connects TRBV12-3 or TRBV12-4 to TRBJ2-1, with 10 bases aligning to TRBD1. This CDR3 has 14 amino acids. V trimming: 6 bases; J trimming: 9 bases; junction bases outside the gene matches: 8. CDR3 amino acids: CASRRGQGLVEQFF. CDR3 DNA sequence: TGTGCCAGCAGACGGGGACAGGGGTTGGTTGAGCAGTTCTTC.

This clonotype ranks as medium-sized. The chain is built from TRBV20-1 and TRBJ2-2; 7 positions match TRBD1. Per the germline V gene, CDR1 is DFQATT and CDR2 is SNEGSKA (reference sequence). The ends lost 6 bases at V and 7 bases at J; junction bases unmatched: 8. This CDR3 region has 13 residues. DNA for the CDR3: TGCAGTGCCTGGGACAGAAGTGGCGGGGAGCTGTTTTTT. It encodes CSAWDRSGGELFF.

This clonotype was seen ten or more times. The rearrangement links TRBV7-2 to TRBJ2-4, with a weak D call TRBD1 (6 bases). Germline CDR1 SGHTA, CDR2 FQGNSA. The CDR3 spans 14 residues. Trimming pared 1 base from V and 8 bases from J, leaving 12 bases between. This CDR3 is CASSLVPRGDIQYF. In DNA form, the CDR3 reads TGTGCCAGCAGCTTAGTTCCCAGGGGAGACATTCAGTACTTC.

This clonotype has more than one count but fewer than ten. The chain is built from TRBV6-2 or TRBV6-3 and TRBJ1-5; D unresolved. CDR3 size: 15 residues. Germline V gene data show CDR1 as MNHEY and CDR2 as SVGEGT. The V gene lost 5 bases and the J gene lost 1 base, with 12 bases spanning the gap. In DNA, the CDR3 is TGTGCCAGCAGTCGACAAATAAACAGCAATCAGCCCCAGCATTTT. It specifies CASSRQINSNQPQHF.

This clonotype was counted ten times or more. V gene TRBV5-1 combines with J gene TRBJ1-5, with D possibly being TRBD1 (6 bases). Deletions cut 4 bases from V and 0 bases from J, with 11 bases between. Germline values: CDR1 SGHRS, CDR2 YFSETQ. This CDR3 comprises 15 residues. Here the CDR3 DNA reads TGCGCCAGCAGCGCCTCGACAGGTAGCAATCAGCCCCAGCATTTT. Its translation is CASSASTGSNQPQHF.

This clonotype occurred a few times. V gene TRBV12-3 or TRBV12-4 combines with J gene TRBJ2-1, with 8 bases that match TRBD1. The CDR3 sequence is 13 residues long. With V trimmed by 8 bases and J by 4 bases, 4 bases remained unmatched. CDR3 amino acids: CASSDREYNEQFF. Here the CDR3 DNA reads TGTGCCAGCTCGGACAGGGAGTACAATGAGCAGTTCTTC.

This clonotype is judged medium-sized (0.01 to 0.1%). The chain combines TRBV12-3 or TRBV12-4 with TRBJ2-3, with TRBD2 matching 7 bases. This CDR3 is 15 amino acids long. Trimming at V came to 5 bases and at J to 5 bases, leaving 10 bases not matched to a gene. The CDR3 spells CASSPRASGLDTQYF. Written as DNA, the CDR3 is TGTGCCAGCAGTCCGAGGGCTAGCGGACTAGATACGCAGTATTTT.

The sample holds many counts of this clonotype. The CDR3 bases are TGTGCCAGCAGCTTAGCGCAAGGAGGGGTTGAGTCCTACGAGCAGTACTTC. It is translated as CASSLAQGGVESYEQYF. The rearrangement links TRBV7-6 to TRBJ2-7; D perhaps matches TRBD2 (6 bases). V was trimmed by 0 bases and J by 1 base, leaving 16 bases between them. The CDR3 is 17 residues long. Germline CDR1 is SGHVS and CDR2 is FNYEAQ. The full variable domain, rest sourced from reference TRBV7-6 and TRBJ2-7, is GAGVSQSPRYKVTKRGQDVALRCDPISGHVSLYWYRQALGQGPEFLTYFNYEAQQDKSGLPNDRFSAERPEGSISTLTIQRTEQRDSAMYRCASSLAQGGVESYEQYFGPGTRLTVT.

The chain carries TRBV2 and TRBJ2-7; unclear D gene. V was pared by 4 bases and J by 3 bases, with 4 bases between. Germline lookup yields CDR1 SNHLY and CDR2 FYNNEI. The CDR3 sequence is 11 residues long. The DNA for the CDR3 is TGTGCCAGCAGTGGGCACTACGAGCAGTACTTC. Its translation: CASSGHYEQYF.

This clonotype was found many times. The V and J genes are TRBV18 and TRBJ2-7, with a weak D call TRBD2 (6 bases). The CDR3 length is 16 residues. V was clipped by 3 bases and J by 3 bases, with 18 bases between them. Germline V CDR1 and CDR2: KGHSH, LQKENI. The CDR3 loop is CASSPRPGGGGYEQYF. DNA for the CDR3: TGTGCCAGCTCACCCCGTCCCGGGGGTGGGGGCTACGAGCAGTACTTC.

There are many counts of this clonotype. The chain uses TRBV25-1 and TRBJ1-2, with D possibly TRBD1 on 5 matching bases. Trimming left V 6 bases short and J 3 bases short, with 11 bases between. The CDR3 is 13 residues long. Germline V lookup: CDR1 MGHDK, CDR2 SYGVNS. Written as DNA, the CDR3 is TGTGCCAGCAGCGGGCAGGGCTACTATGGCTACACCTTC. This encodes CASSGQGYYGYTF.

CDR3 bases: TGCGCCAGCAGCAAGTCTCAAGGGAACACTGAAGCTTTCTTT. This sequence encodes CASSKSQGNTEAFF. The chain has TRBV5-1 and TRBJ1-1; D is unclear. Trimming removed 4 bases from V and 1 base from J, with 11 bases in between. This CDR3 comprises 14 residues. Germline CDR1 and CDR2: SGHRS and YFSETQ.

This clonotype is classed as medium-sized. The rearrangement uses TRBV6-2 or TRBV6-3 and TRBJ2-2; D may be TRBD1 (5 bases). Trimming cost V 0 bases and J 0 bases, with 11 bases left between them. The germline V gene has CDR1 MNHEY and CDR2 SVGEGT. CDR3 size: 17 residues. The CDR3 nucleotides are TGTGCCAGCAGTTACTCGATAGTACAGGCGAACACCGGGGAGCTGTTTTTT. It codes for CASSYSIVQANTGELFF.

Ten or more counts support this clonotype. CDR3: CSAWTAVYNEQFF. CDR3 DNA: TGCAGTGCTTGGACAGCCGTCTACAATGAGCAGTTCTTC. The chain couples TRBV20-1 to TRBJ2-1; a possible D gene is TRBD1 (6 bases). Germline CDR1 reads DFQATT; CDR2 reads SNEGSKA (reference sequence). V lost 5 bases and J 3 bases, leaving 11 bases between the germline ends. The CDR3 contains 13 residues.

Many counts were recorded for this clonotype. The chain couples TRBV18 to TRBJ1-1; no clear D. This CDR3 is built from 13 residues. From germline, CDR1 is KGHSH and CDR2 LQKENI. Trimming took off 3 bases at V and 0 bases at J, with 5 bases between the two ends. CDR3 sequence: CASSPIMNTEAFF. The CDR3 DNA reads TGTGCCAGCTCACCGATAATGAACACTGAAGCTTTCTTT.

This clonotype was picked up many times. The chain has TRBV5-1 and TRBJ2-3; D is ambiguous. CDR1 and CDR2 from the germline V gene are SGHRS and YFSETQ. The CDR3 totals 11 residues. V lost 5 bases to trimming and J lost 5 bases, with 6 bases between them. The CDR3 spells CASSVGDTQYF. The CDR3 bases are TGCGCCAGCAGTGTGGGAGATACGCAGTATTTT.